This entry features one T cell receptor beta chain sequence. Its matching antigen is unknown. The primer mix had 60 Vbeta and 13 Jbeta primers. Sequencing was performed with immunoSEQ multiplex PCR; in TCRdb, only in-frame clones are kept and a portion is missing. The sample records roughly 200,000 clones, 79% being singletons. Unmatched junction bases numbered 17, after V lost 6 bases and J lost 2 bases. The CDR3 extends over 19 amino acids. CDR1 is LNHDA and CDR2 is SQIVND in the germline V gene (reference sequence). These data belong to a study of cytomegalovirus exposure and HLA in healthy donors. The study's findings and limits: In a later analysis, V- and J-gene trimming of beta chains associated with a DCLRE1C missense variant, replicated independently. Whilst most TCR sequences proved rare, a subset of public TCRs occurred across many donors. Productive status was seen about 87% or about 30% of the time for most TCR beta V segments in an earlier analysis.

The receptor was isolated from a girl aged 5-17 years in good health and CMV-seropositive. V and J are TRBV19 and TRBJ2-3, with 10 bases identical to TRBD2. Sequences were obtained from PBMCs. The CDR3 region is CASSKTTAGGHRFTDTQYF. CDR3 sequence (DNA): TGTGCCAGTAGCAAGACCACAGCGGGGGGGCATCGTTTCACAGATACGCAGTATTTT.